This T cell receptor (beta chain) was recorded in a study of blood T cells in healthy people across ages. Overall study results and limits: PBMCs that were unsorted prevented a conclusive naive versus antigen-experienced comparison.

Concerning this clonotype: Its specificity is unknown.

The use of a sample-barcoded 5' primer and a J-beta primer mix characterized a second PCR of roughly 7 to 12 cycles. TCRdb re-analysed the 5' RACE reads in MiXCR, keeping a single row per CDR3 protein. The sample records hundreds of thousands of distinct CDR3 sequences, 58% being singletons. This CDR3 spans 12 amino acids. The germline V and J ends were trimmed by 6 bases and 12 bases, with 15 bases remaining between them. Germline V gives CDR1 ENHRY, CDR2 SYGVKD. This chain links TRBV10-3 with TRBJ2-4, with D possibly matching TRBD1 (6 bases). The sequence was collected from a man younger than 45 in good health. The sample taken for sequencing was blood. The CDR3 spells CAIRDKRGSQYF. CDR3 in DNA: TGTGCCATCAGGGACAAAAGGGGGAGTCAGTACTTC.